These 3 T cell receptor beta chains share one sample of origin, sequenced in a study of T cell clonality in common variable immunodeficiency. General study results and limits: Fewer deletions and N-nucleotide insertions were reportedly seen in common variable immunodeficiency TCR beta sequences.

TCRdb keeps only in-frame clones here, not all; method: immunoSEQ multiplex PCR. The repertoire yields 25,000 to 30,000 clones, none seen only once; the top ten contain 3.2%. What these receptors recognize is not known. Input material: peripheral blood mononuclear cells. The receptors originated from a human donor with common variable immunodeficiency.

In this sample, this clone turned up many times. The read comes to an end 3 residues before the CDR3 does, leaving the germline J gene to fill in the end. The chain combines TRBV12-3 or TRBV12-4 with TRBJ2-3, with 8 bases lining up with TRBD2. The ends lost 5 bases at V and 4 bases at J; junction bases unmatched: 8. This CDR3 has 15 residues. The sequenced part of the CDR3 DNA is TGTGCCAGCAGTCTCGCCAGCGGGAGCGCAGATACG. It yields the protein CASSLASGSADT. The full CDR3 protein is CASSLASGSADTQYF.

Many counts were recorded for this clone. The CDR3 end lies 3 residues beyond the end of the read and is filled in from the germline J gene. The chain is built from TRBV7-2 and TRBJ2-7, with a possible D match to TRBD1 (6 bases). The germline gives CDR1 SGHTA, CDR2 FQGNSA. Trimming removed 2 bases at V and 5 bases at J, with 13 bases between. The CDR3 runs to 14 residues. The CDR3 bases that were read are TGTGCCAGCAGCTTAAACAGGGCTTTAAACGAG. Its protein is CASSLNRALNE. The whole CDR3 protein is CASSLNRALNEQYF.

The table lists this clone with many counts. Sequencing ends 3 residues short of the CDR3 end; the germline J gene provides the rest. The sample contains more than one DNA sequence encoding this CDR3. The chain couples TRBV18 to TRBJ2-5, with a tentative D call TRBD1 (6 bases). Germline lookup yields CDR1 KGHSH and CDR2 LQKENI. CDR3 length equals 13 residues. V lost 3 bases and J lost 2, with 7 bases in between. CDR3 DNA (partial): TGTGCCAGCTCACCCGGGACACAAGAGACC. Amino acid sequence: CASSPGTQET. The full CDR3 protein is CASSPGTQETQYF.